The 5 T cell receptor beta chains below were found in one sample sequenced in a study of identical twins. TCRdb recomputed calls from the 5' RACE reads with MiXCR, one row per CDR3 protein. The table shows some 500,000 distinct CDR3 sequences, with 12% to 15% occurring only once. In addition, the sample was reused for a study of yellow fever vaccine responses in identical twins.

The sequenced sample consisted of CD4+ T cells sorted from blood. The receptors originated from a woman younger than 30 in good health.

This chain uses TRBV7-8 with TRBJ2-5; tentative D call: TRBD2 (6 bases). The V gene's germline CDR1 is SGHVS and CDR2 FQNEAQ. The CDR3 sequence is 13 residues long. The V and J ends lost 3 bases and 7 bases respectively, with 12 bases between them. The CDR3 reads CASSFQVEGTQYF. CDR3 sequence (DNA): TGTGCCAGCAGCTTCCAAGTGGAGGGGACCCAGTACTTC. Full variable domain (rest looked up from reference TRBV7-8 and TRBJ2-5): GAGVSQSPRYKVAKRGQDVALRCDPISGHVSLFWYQQALGQGPEFLTYFQNEAQLDKSGLPSDRFFAERPEGSVSTLKIQRTQQEDSAVYLCASSFQVEGTQYFGPGTRLLVL.

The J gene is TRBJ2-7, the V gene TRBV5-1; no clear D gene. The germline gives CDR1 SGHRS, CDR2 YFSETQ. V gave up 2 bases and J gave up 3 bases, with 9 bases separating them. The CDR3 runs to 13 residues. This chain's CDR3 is CASSFRSDYEQYF. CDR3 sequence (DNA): TGCGCCAGCAGCTTTCGGAGTGACTACGAGCAGTACTTC.

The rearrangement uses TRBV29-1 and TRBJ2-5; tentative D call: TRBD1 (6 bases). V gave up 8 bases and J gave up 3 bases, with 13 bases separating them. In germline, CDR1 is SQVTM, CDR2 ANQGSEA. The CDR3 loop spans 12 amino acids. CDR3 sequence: CSWARGKETQYF. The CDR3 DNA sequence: TGCAGCTGGGCCAGGGGTAAAGAGACCCAGTACTTC.

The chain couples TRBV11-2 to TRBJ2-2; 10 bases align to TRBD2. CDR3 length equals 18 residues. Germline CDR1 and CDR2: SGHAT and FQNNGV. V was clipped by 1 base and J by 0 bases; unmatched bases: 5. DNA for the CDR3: TGTGCCAGCAGCTTAGGGACTAGCGGAAACGCGAACACCGGGGAGCTGTTTTTT. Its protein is CASSLGTSGNANTGELFF.

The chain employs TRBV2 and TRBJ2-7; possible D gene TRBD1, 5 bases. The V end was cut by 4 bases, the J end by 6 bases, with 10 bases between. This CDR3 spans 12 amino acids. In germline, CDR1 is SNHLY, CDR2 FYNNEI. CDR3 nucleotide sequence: TGTGCCAGCAGTGTGGCAGGGCGCGAGCAGTACTTC. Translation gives CASSVAGREQYF.